The T cell receptor (beta chain) described here comes from a study of blood T cell repertoires in COVID-19. With 9 bases clipped from V and 6 bases from J, the junction kept 7 bases outside the gene matches. CDR1 and CDR2 from the germline V gene are SNHLY and FYNNEI. The CDR3 runs 13 residues. This clone was seen once. Produced via immunoSEQ multiplex PCR; TCRdb's table is partial and in-frame only. The sample shows roughly 240,000 clones, about 88% of them seen only once. The receptor comes from a man younger than 35 with active or convalescent COVID-19. The chain is built from TRBV2 and TRBJ2-1; 8 bases are a match to TRBD2. Sequencing was performed on peripheral blood. CDR3 nucleotides: TGTGCCAGTGAAATCGGGGGGGGCAATGAGCAGTTCTTC. Translated: CASEIGGGNEQFF.